Following are 28 T cell receptor beta chains from one sample sequenced in a study of cytomegalovirus exposure and HLA in healthy donors. Vbeta (60) and Jbeta (13) primers were used in the PCR. Only in-frame clones appear in the TCRdb table, and some are missing; sequencing was by immunoSEQ multiplex PCR. Of 150,000 to 200,000 clones in the sample, roughly 80% are singletons; the top ten hold nearly 8.5%. Sequencing was done on a sample of PBMCs. The source is a male donor in good health and CMV-seropositive.

This clone has just one count. The rearrangement joins TRBV6-5 to TRBJ2-5, with no clear D. The V end was cut by 4 bases, the J end by 2 bases, with 11 bases between. The germline V gene has CDR1 MNHEY and CDR2 SVGAGI. The CDR3 loop spans 14 amino acids. The chain's CDR3 is CASSLQPFQETQYF. The CDR3 coding sequence is TGTGCCAGCAGTTTACAGCCATTTCAAGAGACCCAGTACTTC.

This chain uses TRBV10-3 with TRBJ1-1; D possibly corresponds to TRBD1 (6 bases). This CDR3 is 14 amino acids long. V lost 4 bases and J lost 5, with 14 bases in between. Germline CDR1 ENHRY, CDR2 SYGVKD. CDR3 protein: CAISVGQGKTEAFF. CDR3 DNA sequence: TGTGCCATCAGTGTGGGGCAGGGGAAGACTGAAGCTTTCTTT.

J is TRBJ1-1 and V is TRBV13; D not certain. Trimming removed 0 bases at V and 5 bases at J, with 22 bases between. Germline lookup yields CDR1 PRHDT and CDR2 FYEKMQ (reference sequence). The CDR3 extends over 18 amino acids. The CDR3 DNA reads as TGTGCCAGCAGCTTAGGCCTTTGGCTCAGATTAGCAAGAACTGAAGCTTTCTTT. Translation gives CASSLGLWLRLARTEAFF.

The table lists this clone with a few counts. The chain combines TRBV5-1 with TRBJ2-3, with a weak D call TRBD2 (6 bases). V was pared by 3 bases and J by 3 bases, with 14 bases between. CDR1 and CDR2 (germline): SGHRS, YFSETQ. The CDR3 length is 15 residues. In DNA, the CDR3 is TGCGCCAGCAGCTCAGTAGCGGCGGGGACAGATACGCAGTATTTT. Amino acid sequence: CASSSVAAGTDTQYF.

This clone was counted once. The V gene is TRBV7-2, the J gene TRBJ2-3; 12 nucleotides agree with TRBD2. V was clipped by 6 bases and J by 5 bases; unmatched bases: 6. The length of the CDR3 is 15 residues. Germline values: CDR1 SGHTA, CDR2 FQGNSA. The CDR3 region is CASSSSGRVGDTQYF. In DNA, the CDR3 is TGTGCCAGCAGTTCTAGCGGGAGGGTTGGAGATACGCAGTATTTT.

The chain joins TRBV25-1 to TRBJ1-1; TRBD1 agrees at 7 bases. Trimming cost V 6 bases and J 4 bases; bases outside gene matches: 5. The CDR3 is 13 residues long. Looked up from germline, CDR1 is MGHDK and CDR2 is SYGVNS. The CDR3 sequence: CASRAGGGTEAFF. DNA for the CDR3: TGTGCCAGCAGGGCAGGGGGAGGCACTGAAGCTTTCTTT.

This chain links TRBV18 with TRBJ2-2, with TRBD1 matching 7 bases. The CDR3 spans 11 residues. CDR1 is KGHSH, CDR2 LQKENI, per germline. The CDR3 DNA is TGTGCAACAGGGGACACCGGGGAGCTGTTTTTT. As protein: CATGDTGELFF.

The genes are TRBV4-1 and TRBJ2-1; the match to TRBD1 covers 9 bases. With 0 bases clipped from V and 2 bases from J, the junction kept 2 bases outside the gene matches. This CDR3 comprises 16 residues. Germline CDR1 reads MGHRA; CDR2 reads YSYEKL. CDR3 residues: CASSQDGTGTYNEQFF. Here the CDR3 DNA reads TGCGCCAGCAGCCAAGATGGGACAGGGACCTACAATGAGCAGTTCTTC.

This chain connects TRBV18 to TRBJ2-7; D gene uncertain. Germline CDR1 reads KGHSH; CDR2 reads LQKENI. Trimming removed 3 bases at V and 2 bases at J, with 11 bases between. There are 14 residues in the CDR3. In DNA, the CDR3 is TGTGCCAGCTCACCGTTGAACAAACCCTACGAGCAGTACTTC. Translating it yields CASSPLNKPYEQYF.

This chain joins TRBV7-9 and TRBJ2-3; the match to TRBD1 covers 9 bases. In germline, CDR1 is SEHNR, CDR2 FQNEAQ (reference sequence). CDR3 length: 14 residues. Here the CDR3 DNA reads TGTGCACTTTCGGGACAGGGTAGCGCAGATACGCAGTATTTT. The encoded protein is CALSGQGSADTQYF.

The chain couples TRBV7-2 to TRBJ1-2; 8 nucleotides align to TRBD1. Germline V lookup: CDR1 SGHTA, CDR2 FQGNSA. This CDR3 comprises 13 residues. V lost 5 bases and J lost 4; bases outside the gene matches: 3. The CDR3: CASSPQGVYGYTF. The CDR3, as DNA: TGTGCCAGCAGCCCACAGGGGGTCTATGGCTACACCTTC. The full variable domain, in which reference TRBV7-2 and TRBJ1-2 provide the parts outside the CDR3, is GAGVSQSPSNKVTEKGKDVELRCDPISGHTALYWYRQSLGQGLEFLIYFQGNSAPDKSGLPSDRFSAERTGGSVSTLTIQRTQQEDSAVYLCASSPQGVYGYTFGSGTRLTVV.

On this clone itself: The junction and the germline gene differ at one end; a read error may be behind it. The rearrangement uses TRBV27 and TRBJ2-6, with D maybe TRBD1 (5 bases). CDR3 size: 15 residues. Germline CDR1 and CDR2: MNHEY and SMNVEV (reference sequence). CDR3 coding DNA: TGTGCCAGCAGTTCCCTTCGTTCTGGGGCCAACGGCCTGACTTTC. It yields the protein CASSSLRSGANGLTF.

V gene TRBV7-7 combines with J gene TRBJ2-1; 10 bases map to TRBD2. Germline CDR1 SSHAT, CDR2 FNYEAQ (reference sequence). The CDR3 has 15 amino acids. Trimming took 1 base from V and 6 from J; bases not matched to a gene: 3. The CDR3 DNA sequence: TGTGCCAGCAGCTTAGAGCGGGGGGGCATCAATGAGCAGTTCTTC. This encodes CASSLERGGINEQFF.

The chain has TRBV27 and TRBJ2-7; D may be TRBD1 (6 bases). CDR3 size: 14 residues. V lost 5 bases to trimming and J lost 2 bases, with 13 bases between them. In germline, CDR1 is MNHEY, CDR2 SMNVEV (reference sequence). This CDR3 reads CASSPGDKTYEQYF. CDR3 DNA sequence: TGTGCCAGCAGTCCCGGGGACAAAACCTACGAGCAGTACTTC.

This clone has more than one count but fewer than ten. The chain couples TRBV29-1 to TRBJ2-5; tentatively, D is TRBD1 (8 bases). V was shortened by 4 bases and J by 5 bases, with 20 bases between the two germline ends. CDR3 length: 15 amino acids. Germline loops: CDR1 SQVTM, CDR2 ANQGSEA. The CDR3 sequence: CSVGPGGAGVETQYF. The CDR3 nucleotides are TGCAGCGTTGGGCCAGGGGGCGCGGGGGTGGAGACCCAGTACTTC.

V is TRBV30 and J is TRBJ1-3; D remains ambiguous. The CDR3 extends over 14 amino acids. The germline V gene encodes CDR1 GTSNPN and CDR2 SVGIG (reference sequence). V dropped 4 bases and J dropped 0 bases, with 10 bases sitting between them. CDR3 region: CAWNDDNSGNTIYF. The CDR3, as DNA: TGTGCCTGGAACGATGACAACTCTGGAAACACCATATATTTT.

This rearrangement joins TRBV5-1 to TRBJ1-3, with D uncertain. The germline V gene has CDR1 SGHRS and CDR2 YFSETQ. Trimming removed 0 bases from V and 0 bases from J, with 4 bases in between. The CDR3 loop spans 14 amino acids. CDR3 amino acids: CASSLVGSGNTIYF. The CDR3 DNA follows: TGCGCCAGCAGCTTGGTCGGCTCTGGAAACACCATATATTTT.

The rearrangement joins TRBV27 to TRBJ2-7, with 7 bases matching TRBD1. The trim removed 6 bases at V and 2 bases at J, leaving 4 bases unmatched. CDR1 is MNHEY, CDR2 SMNVEV, per germline (reference sequence). The CDR3 contains 13 residues. The CDR3 DNA reads as TGTGCCAGCAGGCGGACAGGAACCTACGAGCAGTACTTC. It encodes CASRRTGTYEQYF.

This clone is a singleton in its sample. The chain combines TRBV5-4 with TRBJ2-2, with 8 nucleotides matching TRBD1. The CDR3 contains 14 residues. Germline V gives CDR1 SGHNT, CDR2 YYREEE (reference sequence). V lost 2 bases, J lost 6 bases, and 3 bases stayed unmatched. CDR3 protein: CASSFQGAAGELFF. CDR3 bases: TGTGCCAGCAGCTTTCAGGGGGCGGCCGGGGAGCTGTTTTTT.

The chain employs TRBV9 and TRBJ1-1; the D is unclear. Trimming took 3 bases from V and 3 from J, leaving 15 bases between them. The CDR3 spans 15 residues. Per the germline V gene, CDR1 is SGDLS and CDR2 is YYNGEE. The CDR3 loop is CASSETDRVDTEAFF. Here the CDR3 DNA reads TGTGCCAGCAGCGAGACTGACCGTGTAGACACTGAAGCTTTCTTT.

This clone is a singleton in its sample. The genes are TRBV27 and TRBJ1-1; a weak D match, TRBD1 (6 bases). The CDR3 length is 14 residues. CDR1 and CDR2 (germline): MNHEY, SMNVEV (reference sequence). Trimming stripped 6 bases from V and 1 base from J, with 12 bases between. CDR3 in amino acids: CASSLQGRNTEAFF. The CDR3 DNA is TGTGCCAGCAGCCTACAGGGACGGAACACTGAAGCTTTCTTT.

The chain uses TRBV7-2 and TRBJ2-5, with D tentatively TRBD1 (6 bases). The V gene's germline CDR1 is SGHTA and CDR2 FQGNSA. The CDR3 spans 12 residues. Trimming took 2 bases from V and 9 from J, leaving 10 bases between them. CDR3 residues: CASSLNRVSQYF. The CDR3 nucleotides read TGTGCCAGCAGCTTAAACAGGGTTTCCCAGTACTTC.

The chain links TRBV7-6 to TRBJ1-6, with 7 bases aligning to TRBD1. With 0 bases clipped from V and 14 bases from J, the junction kept 7 bases outside the gene matches. Germline V lookup: CDR1 SGHVS, CDR2 FNYEAQ. The CDR3 is 14 residues long. CDR3 bases: TGTGCCAGCAGCTTAGCCCTAGACAGGGACGCCCTCCACTTT. Translated, it gives CASSLALDRDALHF.

This chain uses TRBV6-1 with TRBJ1-1; TRBD1 aligns across 9 bases. Germline V CDR1 and CDR2: MNHNS, SASEGT. CDR3 size: 15 residues. J lost 7 bases, V lost 5 bases, and 11 bases had no gene match. CDR3 nucleotide sequence: TGTGCCAGCAGTTCAACAGGGGGCGCGGGAGTTGAAGCTTTCTTT. It translates to CASSSTGGAGVEAFF.

The rearrangement uses TRBV18 and TRBJ2-7; no clear D. There are 14 residues in the CDR3. CDR1 and CDR2 from the germline V gene are KGHSH and LQKENI. V lost 1 base, J lost 5 bases, and 12 bases lay in between. CDR3 sequence: CASSPRREMDEQYF. CDR3 bases: TGTGCCAGCTCACCACGCCGCGAAATGGACGAGCAGTACTTC.

The V gene is TRBV7-6, the J gene TRBJ2-1; 12 nucleotides align to TRBD1. Trimming took 4 bases from V and 8 from J; bases not matched to a gene: 6. Germline V CDR1 and CDR2: SGHVS, FNYEAQ. There are 15 residues in the CDR3. This chain's CDR3 is CASSSPGQGAHEQFF. In nucleotides, the CDR3 is TGTGCCAGCAGCTCACCGGGACAGGGGGCTCATGAGCAGTTCTTC.

This sequence joins TRBV28 and TRBJ2-2; D is unclear. Germline V gene data show CDR1 as MDHEN and CDR2 as SYDVKM. CDR3 length: 14 amino acids. The ends were cut back, 6 bases at V and 2 bases at J, with 10 bases in the middle. The CDR3 DNA follows: TGTGCCAGCAGGCGGCAGCATAACACCGGGGAGCTGTTTTTT. This encodes CASRRQHNTGELFF.

A single count supports this clone. The V and J genes are TRBV4-3 and TRBJ1-2, with 9 bases lining up with TRBD1. Germline lookup yields CDR1 LGHNA and CDR2 YSLEER. The CDR3 is 14 amino acids. V shed 7 bases and J 4 bases; nucleotides not matched to a gene: 7. The CDR3 loop reads CASTPGQGSYGYTF. CDR3 sequence (DNA): TGCGCCAGCACTCCGGGACAGGGAAGCTATGGCTACACCTTC.